This T cell receptor (beta chain) was retrieved from a study of control samples from healthy donors and cancer patients. The CDR3 has 13 residues. Trimming took 5 bases from V and 2 from J, leaving 9 bases between them. Germline-derived CDR1 and CDR2 are MDHEN and SYDVKM. Using immunoSEQ multiplex PCR, the repertoire was profiled, and TCRdb retains in-frame clones only, with some absent. This listing includes some 180,000 clones. The source material was blood. The V call is TRBV28, the J call TRBJ1-1; D gene uncertain. This clonotype was sampled from a woman in her thirties in good health. The CDR3, as DNA: TGTGCCAGCAGTGGGCAGGATAACACTGAAGCTTTCTTT. Its translation: CASSGQDNTEAFF.